These T cell receptor beta chains were read from a single sample in a study of cytomegalovirus exposure and HLA in healthy donors. Libraries were prepared by immunoSEQ multiplex PCR; TCRdb keeps only in-frame clonotypes and omits some of them. The table has roughly 150,000 clones, roughly 82% seen once. Sequenced: PBMCs. The receptors come from a woman aged 45-65 years in good health and CMV-seropositive. The CDR3 runs from the conserved cysteine through the conserved F or W. A D gene is named only where the DNA matches it firmly. Clone size is given for some rows only: seen once, a few or many times, or a class if the clone is expanded.

once,TRBV5-4,TRBJ1-1,TRBD1,TGTGCCAGCAGCCTAGACAGGGTTGGTTTCACTGAAGCTTTCTTT,CASSLDRVGFTEAFF
-,TRBV7-2,TRBJ2-7,TRBD1,TGTGCCAGCAGCTTAGGCGGACAGGGTAGAGACGAGCAGTACTTC,CASSLGGQGRDEQYF
-,TRBV19,TRBJ2-3,-,TGTGCCAGTAGTATTTCCTTGGGGGGGCTGACAGATACGCAGTATTTT,CASSISLGGLTDTQYF
-,TRBV15,TRBJ2-3,TRBD1,TGTGCCACCAGCAGAGCAGGGGGCGGGGCGACAGATACGCAGTATTTT,CATSRAGGGATDTQYF
-,TRBV9,TRBJ2-3,TRBD2,TGTGCCAGCAAATCGGGACTAGTCTCAGATACGCAGTATTTT,CASKSGLVSDTQYF
-,TRBV29-1,TRBJ1-2,-,TGCAGCGTTGCTTCCGACAGTAGGGTATATGGCTACACCTTC,CSVASDSRVYGYTF
-,TRBV28,TRBJ1-5,TRBD1,TGTGCCAGCCATACAGGGGTTGTTCAGCCCCAGCATTTT,CASHTGVVQPQHF
-,TRBV6-5,TRBJ2-4,-,TGTGCCGCTTTGAGCAGGGTAGAAAACATTCAGTACTTC,CAALSRVENIQYF
-,TRBV2,TRBJ1-5,-,TGTGCCAGCAGTGCATGGGCTGGGACATCCAATCAGCCCCAGCATTTT,CASSAWAGTSNQPQHF
-,TRBV27,TRBJ2-5,-,TGTGCCAGCAAGGGACACCTCCAAGAGACCCAGTACTTC,CASKGHLQETQYF
once,TRBV2,TRBJ1-2,TRBD1,TGTGCCAGCAGTGAAAGGGGACAGGGCGATGGCTACACCTTC,CASSERGQGDGYTF
few,TRBV6-6,TRBJ1-5,TRBD1,TGTGCCAGCAGCCTAGGGGGCGGTCAGCCCCAGCATTTT,CASSLGGGQPQHF
-,TRBV30,TRBJ1-6,TRBD1,TGTGCCTGGGAGGGACAGTATAATTCACCCCTCCACTTT,CAWEGQYNSPLHF
few,TRBV29-1,TRBJ2-3,-,TGCAGCGTCGGAGGTGCGGGCTCGAGAGATACGCAGTATTTT,CSVGGAGSRDTQYF
-,TRBV5-4,TRBJ2-3,-,TGTGCCAGCAGCTTTATGGCCGCAGATACGCAGTATTTT,CASSFMAADTQYF
once,TRBV6-6,TRBJ2-1,TRBD1,TGTGCCAGCAGATTCGGGGACAGGGGGCGAGGGCAGTTCTTC,CASRFGDRGRGQFF
-,TRBV11-2,TRBJ1-4,TRBD1,TGTGCCAGCAAGGGGACAGGGGACGAAAAACTGTTTTTT,CASKGTGDEKLFF
-,TRBV30,TRBJ1-6,-,TGTGCCTGGAGTCGTGCTAACTATAATTCACCCCTCCACTTT,CAWSRANYNSPLHF
-,TRBV13,TRBJ1-2,-,TGTGCCAGCAGCTCAACCCGACAGGAGAGTTATGGCTACACCTTC,CASSSTRQESYGYTF
-,TRBV4-1,TRBJ2-1,TRBD2,TGCGCCAGCAGCCAAGCACCGGGACTAGCGTTATACAATGAGCAGTTCTTC,CASSQAPGLALYNEQFF
-,TRBV18,TRBJ1-1,-,TGTGTCAGCTCACCACAAAGGGAGACTGAAGCTTTCTTT,CVSSPQRETEAFF
-,TRBV9,TRBJ1-4,TRBD1,TGTGCCAGCAGCCAAAATGCAGGGGGTGAAAAACTGTTTTTT,CASSQNAGGEKLFF
-,TRBV7-9,TRBJ2-3,TRBD2,TGTGCCAGCAGCTCGACCGGGACTAGCAGCACAGATACGCAGTATTTT,CASSSTGTSSTDTQYF
-,TRBV2,TRBJ1-4,-,TGTGCCAGCCATTCGGAGGAAAAACTGTTTTTT,CASHSEEKLFF